A selection of T cell receptor beta chains follows, all from one sample in a study of T cells after yellow fever vaccination. In TCRdb, the 5' RACE reads were re-called with MiXCR into one record per CDR3 protein. The data hold a few hundred thousand distinct CDR3 sequences, with 17% observed a single time. The starting material was PBMCs, obtained more than 4 days after the first yellow fever vaccination. These receptors all come from a man younger than 35 who received the YFV17D yellow fever vaccine. Both conserved end residues are part of each CDR3. The D gene is left open where the match is weak. The size of a clone is reported for some rows only, either as once, few or many, or as a class for expanded clones.

D gene	clone size	V gene	J gene	CDR3 DNA	CDR3 protein
.	few	TRBV7-2	TRBJ2-3	TGTGCCAGCAGCCGAGCCGTCGGTGATACGCAGTATTTT	CASSRAVGDTQYF
.	.	TRBV4-3	TRBJ2-7	TGCGCCAGCAGCCAAGAAGTAGTCAGCACCTACGAGCAGTACTTC	CASSQEVVSTYEQYF
TRBD1	.	TRBV3-1	TRBJ2-5	TGTGCCAGCAGCCACCACCGGACAGGGAAATACTTC	CASSHHRTGKYF
.	.	TRBV7-3	TRBJ1-2	TGTGCCAGCAGCTTAACCGCAGATTCCGTCTATGGCTACACCTTC	CASSLTADSVYGYTF
.	.	TRBV7-6	TRBJ1-2	TGTGCCAGCGGCCTCCCCATGGCCCCTAACTATGGCTACACCTTC	CASGLPMAPNYGYTF
.	.	TRBV4-1	TRBJ2-5	TGCGCCAGCAGCCAACGCAACAGAGTTGTGGGAGAGACCCAGTACTTC	CASSQRNRVVGETQYF
TRBD1	medium-sized	TRBV7-2	TRBJ1-1	TGTGCCAGCAGCTACCGACAGGGCACTGAAGCTTTCTTT	CASSYRQGTEAFF
.	.	TRBV24-1	TRBJ2-1	TGTGCCACCGGCCGATCACAGGGCGGTGAGCAGTTCTTC	CATGRSQGGEQFF
.	many	TRBV5-1	TRBJ2-3	TGCGCCAGCAGCGCTCGGCCGGGCGCAGATACGCAGTATTTT	CASSARPGADTQYF
.	many	TRBV5-6	TRBJ2-2	TGTGCCAGCAGCTTGGGGGTGGTCCCGAACACCGGGGAGCTGTTTTTT	CASSLGVVPNTGELFF
TRBD1	few	TRBV19	TRBJ2-7	TGTGCCAGTAGTCCCAACGGACAGGGGGCGAAGTACGAGCAGTACTTC	CASSPNGQGAKYEQYF
TRBD2	.	TRBV5-1	TRBJ2-3	TGCGCCAGCAGCCGGACTAGCGGGGGGTCGAATACGCAGTATTTT	CASSRTSGGSNTQYF
.	.	TRBV5-1	TRBJ1-5	TGCGCCAGCAGCTTGGTAGGGGCCAATCAGCCCCAGCATTTT	CASSLVGANQPQHF
.	.	TRBV10-3	TRBJ2-5	TGTGCCATCAGTGAGGAGAAGGGGTACCAAGAGACCCAGTACTTC	CAISEEKGYQETQYF
.	.	TRBV20-1	TRBJ2-7	TGCAGTGCCAGGGGATCAAGCTCCTACGAGCAGTACTTC	CSARGSSSYEQYF
TRBD1	.	TRBV20-1	TRBJ2-1	TGCAGTGCTGTCACCGGGACAGGGCTAGGTGAGCAGTTCTTC	CSAVTGTGLGEQFF
.	.	TRBV5-4	TRBJ1-6	TGTGCCAGCAGCTTGGCGCGGGGGGGCGGTAATTCACCCCTCCACTTT	CASSLARGGGNSPLHF
.	.	TRBV27	TRBJ1-6	TGTGCCAGCAGTTTACTCCCCCTAGGCAAGTCACCCCTCCACTTT	CASSLLPLGKSPLHF
.	few	TRBV20-1	TRBJ1-2	TGCAGTGCTAGCGCGGGATTCGAGTATGGCTACACCTTC	CSASAGFEYGYTF
.	few	TRBV9	TRBJ2-7	TGTGCCAGCAGCGTAGCTAACGGGGCCGCGTACGAGCAGTACTTC	CASSVANGAAYEQYF
.	.	TRBV7-2	TRBJ2-2	TGTGCCAGCAGCTTTGTGTATTTGGCCGGGGAGCTGTTTTTT	CASSFVYLAGELFF
TRBD2	.	TRBV6-5	TRBJ2-3	TGTGCCAGCAGCACTCTGACTAGCGCGAGCACAGATACGCAGTATTTT	CASSTLTSASTDTQYF
.	few	TRBV30	TRBJ2-5	TGTGCCTGGAGTTGGGGTCAAGAGACCCAGTACTTC	CAWSWGQETQYF
.	few	TRBV6-2/TRBV6-3	TRBJ1-2	TGTGCCAGCATTGGGGTGCCCGGTGGCTACACCTTC	CASIGVPGGYTF
TRBD2	.	TRBV4-1	TRBJ2-2	TGCGCCAGCACTCAGCGGGGGGGCACCGGGGAGCTGTTTTTT	CASTQRGGTGELFF
TRBD1	.	TRBV12-3/TRBV12-4	TRBJ2-5	TGTGCCAGCAGGGGGACAGACCAAGAGACCCAGTACTTC	CASRGTDQETQYF
TRBD2	.	TRBV10-3	TRBJ2-3	TGTGCCATCAGCGGGACTAGCGGGGGCACAGCGCAGTATTTT	CAISGTSGGTAQYF
.	few	TRBV20-1	TRBJ1-3	TGCAGTGCTAGAGATGCTCGAAACACCATATATTTT	CSARDARNTIYF
.	.	TRBV6-2/TRBV6-3	TRBJ1-2	TGTGCCAGCAGTTACGCCGACGGGACACTATATGGCTACACCTTC	CASSYADGTLYGYTF
.	.	TRBV6-5	TRBJ2-3	TGTGCCAGCAGTTACGAATCGGGCAGCACAGATACGCAGTATTTT	CASSYESGSTDTQYF
TRBD2	.	TRBV5-1	TRBJ2-3	TGCGCCAGCAGCTCCCTAGCGGGGCCAGAAAATACGCAGTATTTT	CASSSLAGPENTQYF
.	.	TRBV21-1	TRBJ2-5	TGTGCCAGCAGCAACAAAGCCCCCAGGGGCCAAGAGACCCAGTACTTC	CASSNKAPRGQETQYF
.	.	TRBV24-1	TRBJ2-1	TGTGCCACCAGTGACTGGGGGGCCATGGTACATGAGCAGTTCTTC	CATSDWGAMVHEQFF
TRBD2	few	TRBV6-5	TRBJ2-1	TGTGCCAGCAGTTACCGGACTAGCGGGGGGGCGATGCAGTTCTTC	CASSYRTSGGAMQFF
.	.	TRBV20-1	TRBJ2-1	TGCAGTGCTAGAGGCCAGCCTTATAATGAGCAGTTCTTC	CSARGQPYNEQFF
.	few	TRBV20-1	TRBJ2-5	TGCAGTGGTTCAGGGCTCGAGACCCAGTACTTC	CSGSGLETQYF
TRBD1	few	TRBV4-3	TRBJ2-2	TGCGCCAGCAGCCAAGATTTGGACAGGGGGCGGAACACCGGGGAGCTGTTTTTT	CASSQDLDRGRNTGELFF
TRBD2	.	TRBV24-1	TRBJ2-1	TGTGCCACCAGTGATTTTGCGGGGGGACCCTTCATTGAGCAGTTCTTC	CATSDFAGGPFIEQFF
.	few	TRBV18	TRBJ1-6	TGTGCCACCTCATCAATGGACGGAGCGGGGAATAATTCACCCCTCCACTTT	CATSSMDGAGNNSPLHF
.	few	TRBV9	TRBJ2-2	TGTGCCAGCAGCCCACCCTGGGGGGCCGGGGAGCTGTTTTTT	CASSPPWGAGELFF
.	many	TRBV7-7	TRBJ2-1	TGTGCTAGCAGCTCGGCGTGGGGTGGTGAGCAGTTCTTC	CASSSAWGGEQFF